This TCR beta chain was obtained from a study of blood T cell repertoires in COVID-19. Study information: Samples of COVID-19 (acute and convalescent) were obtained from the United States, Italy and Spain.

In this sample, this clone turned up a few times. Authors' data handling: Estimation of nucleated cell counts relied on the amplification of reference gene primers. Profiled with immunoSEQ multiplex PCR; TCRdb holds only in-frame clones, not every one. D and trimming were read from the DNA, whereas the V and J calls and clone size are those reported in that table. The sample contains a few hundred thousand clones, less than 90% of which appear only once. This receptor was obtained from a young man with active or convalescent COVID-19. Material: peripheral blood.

The CDR3 bases are TGCGCCAGCAGCGTACAGGGGCGGGAGACCCAGTACTTC. Amino acid sequence: CASSVQGRETQYF. This chain uses TRBV10-2 with TRBJ2-5; 7 bases fit TRBD1. There are 13 residues in the CDR3. V lost 6 bases to trimming and J lost 5 bases; unmatched junction nucleotides: 6. CDR1 is WSHSY, CDR2 SAAADI, per germline.